These 13 T cell receptor beta chains were all obtained from the same sample, sequenced in a study of cytomegalovirus exposure and HLA in healthy donors. PCR used 60 Vbeta primers and 13 Jbeta primers. The repertoire was sequenced with immunoSEQ multiplex PCR; TCRdb's copy has only in-frame clones and lacks some. The sample carries about 190,000 clones, under 85% recorded once. The specimen was PBMCs. The source of these receptors is a woman under 30 in good health and CMV-seronegative.

The V and J genes are TRBV2 and TRBJ1-2, with D uncertain. From germline, CDR1 is SNHLY and CDR2 FYNNEI. The V and J ends lost 8 bases and 6 bases respectively, with 16 bases between them. There are 13 residues in the CDR3. This CDR3 is CASGLSGFDGYTF. The DNA for the CDR3 is TGTGCCAGCGGTTTGTCAGGTTTTGATGGCTACACCTTC.

The gene calls are TRBV5-4 and TRBJ1-5; D is possibly TRBD1 (6 bases). Trimming stripped 2 bases from V and 5 bases from J, with 11 bases between. The V gene's germline CDR1 is SGHNT and CDR2 YYREEE (reference sequence). This CDR3 contains 14 residues. The CDR3 DNA is TGTGCCAGCAGCTTACAGGGACGCGATCAGCCCCAGCATTTT. Residues: CASSLQGRDQPQHF. Together with reference TRBV5-4 and TRBJ1-5, the CDR3 gives the full variable domain: ETGVTQSPTHLIKTRGQQVTLRCSSQSGHNTVSWYQQALGQGPQFIFQYYREEENGRGNFPPRFSGLQFPNYSSELNVNALELDDSALYLCASSLQGRDQPQHFGDGTRLSIL.

V usage is TRBV7-2 and J usage is TRBJ2-5; no definite D call. CDR3 length: 15 amino acids. Trimming shortened V by 0 bases and J by 4 bases, and 12 bases separated the two germline ends. Germline-derived CDR1 and CDR2 are SGHTA and FQGNSA. The CDR3 region is CASSLASAIIETQYF. The CDR3 nucleotides are TGTGCCAGCAGCTTAGCTTCTGCGATTATAGAGACCCAGTACTTC.

The J gene is TRBJ2-1, the V gene TRBV2, with unresolved D. Germline V gives CDR1 SNHLY, CDR2 FYNNEI. This CDR3 spans 13 amino acids. Trimming took off 0 bases at V and 4 bases at J, with 4 bases between the two ends. DNA for the CDR3: TGTGCCAGCAGTGAAGCCCATTACAATGAGCAGTTCTTC. Protein sequence: CASSEAHYNEQFF.

The rearrangement uses TRBV5-1 and TRBJ1-1; D gene uncertain. CDR3 size: 13 residues. The germline CDR1 and CDR2 sequences are SGHRS and YFSETQ. V lost 5 bases, J lost 0 bases, and 8 bases lay in between. The CDR3 is CASSTDVNTEAFF. The CDR3 DNA reads as TGCGCCAGCAGTACAGATGTGAACACTGAAGCTTTCTTT. Full variable domain (outside the CDR3, taken from reference TRBV5-1 and TRBJ1-1): KAGVTQTPRYLIKTRGQQVTLSCSPISGHRSVSWYQQTPGQGLQFLFEYFSETQRNKGNFPGRFSGRQFSNSRSEMNVSTLELGDSALYLCASSTDVNTEAFFGQGTRLTVV.

V usage is TRBV6-5 and J usage is TRBJ2-7; maybe TRBD2 (6 bases). V was trimmed by 5 bases and J by 3 bases, leaving 14 bases between them. The CDR3 is 14 amino acids. Germline V gene lookup returns CDR1 MNHEY and CDR2 SVGAGI. The CDR3 here is CASSPGGVYYEQYF. The CDR3, as DNA: TGTGCCAGCAGTCCAGGAGGGGTCTACTACGAGCAGTACTTC.

The V gene is TRBV28, the J gene TRBJ2-1; 11 bases fit TRBD2. The CDR3 covers 15 residues. Trimming at V came to 6 bases and at J to 6 bases, leaving 7 bases not matched to a gene. The germline V gene has CDR1 MDHEN and CDR2 SYDVKM. As DNA, the CDR3 is TGTGCCAGCAGGTTAGCGGGGGGGCAATCCAATGAGCAGTTCTTC. Its translation is CASRLAGGQSNEQFF.

This chain connects TRBV29-1 to TRBJ1-2; TRBD1 is a possible D gene (5 bases). The CDR3 covers 14 residues. Germline assignment: CDR1 SQVTM and CDR2 ANQGSEA. The ends were cut back, 5 bases at V and 3 bases at J, with 16 bases in the middle. CDR3 coding DNA: TGCAGCGTTCCCGGTTCATTCAGGGACTATGGCTACACCTTC. Amino acid sequence: CSVPGSFRDYGYTF.

This chain links TRBV19 with TRBJ2-7; TRBD2 aligns across 8 bases. CDR3 length: 15 amino acids. The junction had 8 bases not matched to a gene; V was cut back by 7 bases and J by 0 bases. Germline CDR1 LNHDA, CDR2 SQIVND (reference sequence). The CDR3 reads CASKGRGTSSYEQYF. The CDR3 region has the DNA TGTGCCAGTAAGGGGCGCGGGACTAGCTCCTACGAGCAGTACTTC. Using reference TRBV19 and TRBJ2-7 for the parts outside the CDR3, the full variable domain is DGGITQSPKYLFRKEGQNVTLSCEQNLNHDAMYWYRQDPGQGLRLIYYSQIVNDFQKGDIAEGYSVSREKKESFPLTVTSAQKNPTAFYLCASKGRGTSSYEQYFGPGTRLTVT.

The chain is built from TRBV4-1 and TRBJ2-3, with D unresolved. Germline V gives CDR1 MGHRA, CDR2 YSYEKL. The CDR3 runs 14 residues. The V end lost 7 bases, the J end lost 2 bases, and 13 bases lay between the germline ends. The CDR3 spells CASTLEESTDTQYF. Here the CDR3 DNA reads TGCGCCAGCACCCTCGAGGAGTCCACAGATACGCAGTATTTT.

This clone has only a few counts. The chain joins TRBV2 to TRBJ1-6; no clear D gene. The CDR3 is 17 residues long. Germline V CDR1 and CDR2: SNHLY, FYNNEI. Between the trimmed V and J ends, which lost 6 bases and 5 bases, there was a span of 20 bases. The CDR3 DNA reads as TGTGCCAGCAGCGTACGGGAATCCAGACTGGATAATTCACCCCTCCACTTT. Its protein product is CASSVRESRLDNSPLHF.

This clone turned up a few times. This rearrangement joins TRBV5-6 to TRBJ2-2; 9 bases match TRBD2. Germline loops: CDR1 SGHDT, CDR2 YYEEEE. V dropped 2 bases and J dropped 5; count of bases not matched to a gene: 10. The CDR3 runs 17 residues. Here the CDR3 reads CASSFGLAGSRTGELFF. CDR3 DNA sequence: TGTGCCAGCAGCTTCGGTCTAGCGGGGAGCAGAACCGGGGAGCTGTTTTTT.

A few counts support this clone. The chain employs TRBV4-1 and TRBJ2-3, with a weak D call TRBD1 (5 bases). V was trimmed by 0 bases and J by 3 bases, leaving 7 bases between them. The CDR3 loop spans 14 amino acids. Germline CDR1 reads MGHRA; CDR2 reads YSYEKL. The CDR3 sequence: CASSQDQGTDTQYF. CDR3 sequence (DNA): TGCGCCAGCAGCCAAGACCAGGGTACAGATACGCAGTATTTT.